Listed below are T cell receptor beta chains from one sample, sequenced in a study of PD-L1 blockade in urothelial cancer. The data were produced by immunoSEQ multiplex PCR, yet TCRdb's version contains in-frame clones alone and is incomplete. Here the sample spans fewer than 60,000 clones, about 85% being singletons. The sample in question was PBMCs, obtained around atezolizumab (anti-PD-L1) treatment. These receptors were obtained from a man in his 70s with urothelial cancer. Each CDR3 is given with its conserved first and last residue. Each record gives: J gene, V gene, CDR3 protein.

J gene: TRBJ2-3; V gene: TRBV4-2; CDR3 protein: CASSQVGVGDRGTDTQYF
J gene: TRBJ1-1; V gene: TRBV7-9; CDR3 protein: CASSLALEGSEAFF
J gene: TRBJ2-2; V gene: TRBV5-1; CDR3 protein: CASSSGRGRASTGELFF
J gene: TRBJ1-1; V gene: TRBV2; CDR3 protein: CASSSAPGVSTEAFF
J gene: TRBJ2-1; V gene: TRBV27; CDR3 protein: CASSFGTSGRVNEQFF
J gene: TRBJ2-5; V gene: TRBV5-1; CDR3 protein: CASSLESGRAGETQYF
J gene: TRBJ1-4; V gene: TRBV7-8; CDR3 protein: CASSLRTGTNEKLFF
J gene: TRBJ2-7; V gene: TRBV5-4; CDR3 protein: CASSWSDSSYEQYF
J gene: TRBJ2-7; V gene: TRBV5-1; CDR3 protein: CASSPGLAGPYEQYF
J gene: TRBJ2-7; V gene: TRBV10-2; CDR3 protein: CASSAGGNEQYF
J gene: TRBJ1-5; V gene: TRBV6-1; CDR3 protein: CASSEAGQGHSNQPQHF
J gene: TRBJ1-1; V gene: TRBV18; CDR3 protein: CASSQGAPNTEAFF
J gene: TRBJ2-7; V gene: TRBV7-8; CDR3 protein: CASSPTGTAGEQYF
J gene: TRBJ2-1; V gene: TRBV28; CDR3 protein: CASRAGGRKNEQFF
J gene: TRBJ2-1; V gene: TRBV5-1; CDR3 protein: CASSLAAGNYNEQFF
J gene: TRBJ2-2; V gene: TRBV19; CDR3 protein: CANRTSIGELFF
J gene: TRBJ2-7; V gene: TRBV5-1; CDR3 protein: CASSRGLAYEQYF
J gene: TRBJ2-1; V gene: TRBV7-9; CDR3 protein: CASSLTSGAHNEQFF
J gene: TRBJ1-5; V gene: TRBV6-5; CDR3 protein: CASSTGQGDNQPQHF
J gene: TRBJ2-1; V gene: TRBV9; CDR3 protein: CASSLRSSTSLYNEQFF
J gene: TRBJ2-5; V gene: TRBV5-1; CDR3 protein: CASSPHTGQGETQYF
J gene: TRBJ2-5; V gene: TRBV7-9; CDR3 protein: CATSTGETQYF
J gene: TRBJ2-2; V gene: TRBV5-4; CDR3 protein: CASFTGPPGLAGEGTGELFF
J gene: TRBJ1-4; V gene: TRBV9; CDR3 protein: CASSVAGAANEKLFF
J gene: TRBJ2-7; V gene: TRBV7-8; CDR3 protein: CASSPGPGLAAYEQYF
J gene: TRBJ2-7; V gene: TRBV28; CDR3 protein: CASSLLIGTSEQYF
J gene: TRBJ2-1; V gene: TRBV6-1; CDR3 protein: CASSEAREQFF
J gene: TRBJ2-5; V gene: TRBV10-3; CDR3 protein: CAISATGLEETQYF
J gene: TRBJ2-5; V gene: TRBV5-1; CDR3 protein: CASSLGGTGVQETQYF
J gene: TRBJ2-7; V gene: TRBV11-2; CDR3 protein: CASSRSEGEQYF
J gene: TRBJ2-7; V gene: TRBV27; CDR3 protein: CASKVRRDSYEQYF
J gene: TRBJ2-7; V gene: TRBV10-1; CDR3 protein: CAILPTRATEQYF
J gene: TRBJ2-7; V gene: TRBV28; CDR3 protein: CASSGPGTGSYEQYF
J gene: TRBJ2-5; V gene: TRBV7-8; CDR3 protein: CASSPVQDRGETQYF
J gene: TRBJ2-3; V gene: TRBV7-2; CDR3 protein: CASRNYSSGSWRYAYF
J gene: TRBJ1-5; V gene: TRBV6-5; CDR3 protein: CASRTGVNSNQPQHF
J gene: TRBJ1-2; V gene: TRBV28; CDR3 protein: CASSFEGGAYGYTF
J gene: TRBJ2-5; V gene: TRBV2; CDR3 protein: CASRADQETQYF
J gene: TRBJ2-5; V gene: TRBV19; CDR3 protein: CASSTQGLAGKETQYF
J gene: TRBJ2-3; V gene: TRBV5-1; CDR3 protein: CASSFYSEGADTQYF
J gene: TRBJ1-1; V gene: TRBV5-6; CDR3 protein: CASSQDRGNTEAFF
J gene: TRBJ2-7; V gene: TRBV7-6; CDR3 protein: CASSFDGGSYEQYF
J gene: TRBJ2-5; V gene: TRBV7-2; CDR3 protein: CASSLSSAGVEETQYF
J gene: TRBJ2-2; V gene: TRBV10-1; CDR3 protein: CASSPSGRNTGELFF
J gene: TRBJ2-7; V gene: TRBV5-6; CDR3 protein: CASSLVATGEYEQYF
J gene: TRBJ2-7; V gene: TRBV6-1; CDR3 protein: CASSLRFYEQYF
J gene: TRBJ2-5; V gene: TRBV29-1; CDR3 protein: CSVTSPGQETQYF